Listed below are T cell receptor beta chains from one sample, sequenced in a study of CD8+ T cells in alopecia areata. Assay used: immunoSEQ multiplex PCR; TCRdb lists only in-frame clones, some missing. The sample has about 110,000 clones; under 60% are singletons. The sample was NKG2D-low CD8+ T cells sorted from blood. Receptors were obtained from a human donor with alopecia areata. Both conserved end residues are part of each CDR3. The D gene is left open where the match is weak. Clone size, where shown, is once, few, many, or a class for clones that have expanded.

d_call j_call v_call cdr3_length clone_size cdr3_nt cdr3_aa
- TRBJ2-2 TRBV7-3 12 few TGTGCCAGCAGCTTAACCCCCGGGGAGCTGTTTTTT CASSLTPGELFF
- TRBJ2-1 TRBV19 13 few TGTGCCAGTAGTATGTCGTCCTACAATGAGCAGTTCTTC CASSMSSYNEQFF
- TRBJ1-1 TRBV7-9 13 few TGTGCCAGCAGCTTAGACAGGCCCACTGAAGCTTTCTTT CASSLDRPTEAFF
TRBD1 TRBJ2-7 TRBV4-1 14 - TGCGCCAGCAGCCAAAGGGACAGCTCCTACGAGCAGTACTTC CASSQRDSSYEQYF
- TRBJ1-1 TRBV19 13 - TGTGCCAGTAGTATCGTCCGGGGCACTGAAGCTTTCTTT CASSIVRGTEAFF
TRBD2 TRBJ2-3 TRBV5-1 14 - TGCGCCAGCGAGGCGGGAGGGCCCTCAGATACGCAGTATTTT CASEAGGPSDTQYF
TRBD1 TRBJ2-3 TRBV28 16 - TGTGCCAGCGGGTCCGGGACAGACACCACCACAGATACGCAGTATTTT CASGSGTDTTTDTQYF
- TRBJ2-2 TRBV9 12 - TGTGCCAGCGCGGATACGGCCGGGGAGCTGTTTTTT CASADTAGELFF
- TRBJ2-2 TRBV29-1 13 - TGCAGCGTTGTTGGGACACACACCGGGGAGCTGTTTTTT CSVVGTHTGELFF
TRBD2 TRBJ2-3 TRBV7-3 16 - TGTGCCAGCAGCTTAGGGGTAGCGGGTGAAACCGTCACGCAGTATTTT CASSLGVAGETVTQYF
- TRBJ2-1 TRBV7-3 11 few TGTGCCAGCAGCGGTGGGGATGAGCAGTTCTTC CASSGGDEQFF
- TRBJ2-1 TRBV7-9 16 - TGTGCCAGCAGCCCCCCTTCGGGTGACCACGTCAATGAGCAGTTCTTC CASSPPSGDHVNEQFF
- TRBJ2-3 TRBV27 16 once TGTGCCAGCAGTTTAATCGCAAGTATTAGCACAGATACGCAGTATTTT CASSLIASISTDTQYF
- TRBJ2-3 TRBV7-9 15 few TGTGCCAGCAGCTTAGATGGTCAATCCGCAGATACGCAGTATTTT CASSLDGQSADTQYF
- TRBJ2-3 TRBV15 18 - TGTGCCACCAGCGGATTAACAGGGATCTTTCTTAGGGCAGATACGCAGTATTTT CATSGLTGIFLRADTQYF
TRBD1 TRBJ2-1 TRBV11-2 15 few TGTGCCAGCAGCCCCGGGACAGGAGGCTACAATGAGCAGTTCTTC CASSPGTGGYNEQFF
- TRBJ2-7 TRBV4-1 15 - TGCGCCAGCAGCCATCCCCCGACGGGAACCTACGAGCAGTACTTC CASSHPPTGTYEQYF
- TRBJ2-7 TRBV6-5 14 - TGTGCCAGCAGGCCGCTTGACAGTACCTACGAGCAGTACTTC CASRPLDSTYEQYF
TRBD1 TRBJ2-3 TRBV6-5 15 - TGTGCCAGCAGTATTACAGGGGCCGCCTGGGATACGCAGTATTTT CASSITGAAWDTQYF
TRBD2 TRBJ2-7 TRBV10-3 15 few TGTGCCATCAGGGATGGGACTAGCGGATCCTACGAGCAGTACTTC CAIRDGTSGSYEQYF
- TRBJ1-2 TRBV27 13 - TGTGCCAGCAGTTCCCAGGAAACTTTAGGCTACACCTTC CASSSQETLGYTF
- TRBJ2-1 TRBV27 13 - TGTGCCAGCAGTTTATGGTTAGGGAATGAGCAGTTCTTC CASSLWLGNEQFF
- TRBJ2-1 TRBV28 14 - TGTGCCAGCAGTTTCCCAGGTACCTACAATGAGCAGTTCTTC CASSFPGTYNEQFF
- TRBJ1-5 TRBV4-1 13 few TGCGCCAGCAGCCAAGATCAAGATCAGCCCCAGCATTTT CASSQDQDQPQHF
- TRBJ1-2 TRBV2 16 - TGTGCCAGCAGTGAACTATGGCAGAATAATAACTATGGCTACACCTTC CASSELWQNNNYGYTF
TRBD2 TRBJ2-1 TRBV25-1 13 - TGTGCCAGCAGTGAAGAGAGCGGGAGTGAGCAGTTCTTC CASSEESGSEQFF
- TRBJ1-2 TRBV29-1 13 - TGCAGCGTTGACAGGGGCCCTATCCATGGCTACACCTTC CSVDRGPIHGYTF
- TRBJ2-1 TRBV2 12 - TGTGCCGCCACACGGGATTACAATGAGCAGTTCTTC CAATRDYNEQFF
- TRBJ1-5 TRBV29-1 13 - TGCAGCGTTGCCGGGGGAGGCAATCAGCCCCAGCATTTT CSVAGGGNQPQHF
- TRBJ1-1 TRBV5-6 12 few TGTGCCAGCAGCTTGGGGGACACTGAAGCTTTCTTT CASSLGDTEAFF
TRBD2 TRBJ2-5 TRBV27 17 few TGTGCCAGCAGCACCGGGACTAGCGGGAGGGGTCGGGAGACCCAGTACTTC CASSTGTSGRGRETQYF
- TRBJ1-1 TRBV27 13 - TGTGCCAGCAGTTACAGGGTTGGCACTGAAGCTTTCTTT CASSYRVGTEAFF
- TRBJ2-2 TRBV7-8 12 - TGTGCCAGCAGCTCCAACACCGGGGAGCTGTTTTTT CASSSNTGELFF
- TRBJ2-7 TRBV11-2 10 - TGTGCCAGCAGCTCCAGCGAGCAGTACTTC CASSSSEQYF
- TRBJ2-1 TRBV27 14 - TGTGCCAGTTGGACACCCACTCTAAGTGATGAGCAGTTCTTC CASWTPTLSDEQFF
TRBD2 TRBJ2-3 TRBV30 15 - TGTGCCTGGAGTTCAAGCGGGACTAGCACAGATACGCAGTATTTT CAWSSSGTSTDTQYF
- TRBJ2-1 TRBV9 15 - TGTGCCAGCAGCGTGAGGCCCGGCCAATACAATGAGCAGTTCTTC CASSVRPGQYNEQFF
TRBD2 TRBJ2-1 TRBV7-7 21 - TGTGCTAGCAGTCCACACCCTAACCGGGACTACCCATCGATACTCTACAATGAGCAGTTCTTC CASSPHPNRDYPSILYNEQFF
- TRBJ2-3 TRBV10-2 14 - TGCGCCAGCAATATTGCGTACAACACAGATACGCAGTATTTT CASNIAYNTDTQYF
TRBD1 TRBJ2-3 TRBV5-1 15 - TGCGCCAGCAGCCTCAGCGACAGGGACACAGATACGCAGTATTTT CASSLSDRDTDTQYF
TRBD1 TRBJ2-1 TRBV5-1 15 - TGCGCCAGCAGCTTAGTCGAGGGGGCCAATGATGAGCAGTTCTTC CASSLVEGANDEQFF
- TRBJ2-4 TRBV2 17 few TGTGCCAGCAGTGTAGGAGCGGGACACCCCGGGGGGAACATTCAGTACTTC CASSVGAGHPGGNIQYF
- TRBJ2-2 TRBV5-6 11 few TGTGCCAGCAGCTTCGGAGGGGACTTGTTTTTT CASSFGGDLFF
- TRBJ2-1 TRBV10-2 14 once TGCGCCAGCAGACAGAATGGCCCATACAATGAGCAGTTCTTC CASRQNGPYNEQFF
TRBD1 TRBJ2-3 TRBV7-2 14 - TGTGCCAGCAGCGCGCTCCGGGCAGGGGGCTGGGAGTATTTT CASSALRAGGWEYF
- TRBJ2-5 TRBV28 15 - TGTGCCAGCAGCTACGGACAGGGGACTAGGGAGACCCAGTACTTC CASSYGQGTRETQYF
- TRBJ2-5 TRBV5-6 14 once TGTGCCAGCAGCCAGGGGAACCTCCAAGAGACCCAGTACTTC CASSQGNLQETQYF
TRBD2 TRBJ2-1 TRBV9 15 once TGTGCCAGCAGCGACCCAACGGGAGGGTGGGATGAGCAGTTCTTC CASSDPTGGWDEQFF
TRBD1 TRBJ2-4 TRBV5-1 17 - TGCGCCAGCAGCGCCACCTCCGGGACAGCCCCCAAAAACATTCAGTACTTC CASSATSGTAPKNIQYF
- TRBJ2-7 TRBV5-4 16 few TGTGCCAGCAGCTCGCAGGACCAGGGCGTACAATACGAGCAGTACTTC CASSSQDQGVQYEQYF
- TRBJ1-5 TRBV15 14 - TGTGCCACCAGCAGAGACTATAGCAATCAGCCCCAGCATTTT CATSRDYSNQPQHF
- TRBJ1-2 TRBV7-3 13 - TGTGCCAGCAGCTCGGACACAAACTATGGCTACACCTTC CASSSDTNYGYTF
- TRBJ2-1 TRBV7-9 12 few TGTGCCAGCAGCTATCGGGACAAAGGGCAGTTCTTC CASSYRDKGQFF
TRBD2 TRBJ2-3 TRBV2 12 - TGTGCCAGCCCGGGGGGAACAGATACGCAGTATTTT CASPGGTDTQYF
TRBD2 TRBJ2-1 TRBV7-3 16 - TGTGCCAGCAGCACCAAAGGGACTAGCGTCTACAATGAGCAGTTCTTC CASSTKGTSVYNEQFF
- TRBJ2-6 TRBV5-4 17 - TGTGCCAGCAGCTTGGAGGGACGGTACTCTGGGGCCAACGTCCTGACTTTC CASSLEGRYSGANVLTF
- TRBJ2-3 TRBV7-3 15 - TGTGCCAGCAGCGTCGCGGGTTCTAGCACAGATACGCAGTATTTT CASSVAGSSTDTQYF